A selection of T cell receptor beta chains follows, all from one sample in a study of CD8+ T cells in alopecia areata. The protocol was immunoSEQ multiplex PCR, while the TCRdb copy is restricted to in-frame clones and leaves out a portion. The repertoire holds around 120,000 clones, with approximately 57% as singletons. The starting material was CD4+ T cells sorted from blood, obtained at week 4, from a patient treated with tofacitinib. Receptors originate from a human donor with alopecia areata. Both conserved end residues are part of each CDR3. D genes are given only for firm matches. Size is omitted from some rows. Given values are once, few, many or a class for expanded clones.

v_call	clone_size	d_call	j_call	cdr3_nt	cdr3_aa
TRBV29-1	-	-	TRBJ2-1	TGCAGCCCGAAGAGAGGGTTCTCCTACAATGAGCAGTTCTTC	CSPKRGFSYNEQFF
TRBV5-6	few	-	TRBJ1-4	TGTGCCAGCAGCGATACCGGCAGGGGCACTAATGAAAAACTGTTTTTT	CASSDTGRGTNEKLFF
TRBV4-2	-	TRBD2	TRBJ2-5	TGTGCCAGCAGCCAAGGAACTAGCGGGGCACAAGAGACCCAGTACTTC	CASSQGTSGAQETQYF
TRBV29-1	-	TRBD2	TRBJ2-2	TGCAGCGCCTCGGATAGCGGGGGCACCGGGGAGCTGTTTTTT	CSASDSGGTGELFF
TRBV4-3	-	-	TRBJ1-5	TGCGCCAGCAGCCAAGATCGGAATCAGCCCCAGCATTTT	CASSQDRNQPQHF
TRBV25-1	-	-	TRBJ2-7	TGTGCCAGCAGTGAACAGGGGAGCGAGCAGTACTTC	CASSEQGSEQYF
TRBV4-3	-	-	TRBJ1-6	TGCGCCAGCAACCAGGGGAGCAATTCACCCCTCCACTTT	CASNQGSNSPLHF
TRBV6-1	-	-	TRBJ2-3	TGTGCCAGCAGTGACGGCTACATGGCCGATACGCAGTATTTT	CASSDGYMADTQYF
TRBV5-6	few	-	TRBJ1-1	TGTGCCAGCAGCTTGCTCAGCAGTATGAACACTGAAGCTTTCTTT	CASSLLSSMNTEAFF
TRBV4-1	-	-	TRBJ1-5	TGCGCCAGCAGCAGGAACAGACGACCGGACAGTTCCAATCAGCCCCAGCATTTT	CASSRNRRPDSSNQPQHF
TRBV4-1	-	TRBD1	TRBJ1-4	TGCGCCAGCAGCCAAGGCTGGGACAGAAGGAGCGAAAAACTGTTTTTT	CASSQGWDRRSEKLFF
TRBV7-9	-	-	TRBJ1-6	TGTGCCAGCAGACCGACGTCGGGCTTGGGTTCACCCCTCCACTTT	CASRPTSGLGSPLHF
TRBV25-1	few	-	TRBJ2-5	TGTGCCAGCAGTGAAGAGGGCGTGGGAGAGACCCAGTACTTC	CASSEEGVGETQYF
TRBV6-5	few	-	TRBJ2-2	TGTGCCAGCAGTCCTCCTCCTGGCACCGGGGAGCTGTTTTTT	CASSPPPGTGELFF
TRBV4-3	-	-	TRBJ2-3	TGCGCCAGCAGCCAAGACAGGGGCGGGGCAGATACGCAGTATTTT	CASSQDRGGADTQYF
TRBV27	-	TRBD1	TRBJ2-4	TGTGCCAGCAGTTCGACGGGACAGGGGGCAGGAAACATTCAGTACTTC	CASSSTGQGAGNIQYF
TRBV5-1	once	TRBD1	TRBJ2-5	TGCGCCAGCAGCTTGTACCCGGGACAGGCACAGGAGACCCAGTACTTC	CASSLYPGQAQETQYF
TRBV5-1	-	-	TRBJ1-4	TGCGCCAGCAGCCCGATGGGGCCCGGCGGCGAAAAACTGTTTTTT	CASSPMGPGGEKLFF
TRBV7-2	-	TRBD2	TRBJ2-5	TGTGCCAGCAGTTCCTCGGACGGGGCCGGGGGGGAGACCCAGTACTTC	CASSSSDGAGGETQYF
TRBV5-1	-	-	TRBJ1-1	TGCGCCAGCAGCTATCAGACAGGCCTGGTCGGCGGCACTGAAGCTTTCTTT	CASSYQTGLVGGTEAFF
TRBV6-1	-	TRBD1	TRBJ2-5	TGTGCCAGCAGAGACAGGGGTCGGGAGACCCAGTACTTC	CASRDRGRETQYF
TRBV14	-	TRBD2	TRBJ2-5	TGTGCCAGCAGCCAAACTAGCGGCCAAGAGACCCAGTACTTC	CASSQTSGQETQYF
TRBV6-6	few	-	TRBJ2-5	TGTGCCAGCAGTTCTTATCAGGTCGACGGGGAGACCCAGTACTTC	CASSSYQVDGETQYF
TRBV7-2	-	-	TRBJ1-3	TGTGCCAGCAGCTTAGCCGATTACTCGGGAAACACCATATATTTT	CASSLADYSGNTIYF
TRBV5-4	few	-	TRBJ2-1	TGTGCCAGCAGCTTGGGAGCGGAAAGGAATGAGCAGTTCTTC	CASSLGAERNEQFF
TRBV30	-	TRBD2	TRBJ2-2	TGTGCCTGGAGTGTAGCGGGAGGGAACACCGGGGAGCTGTTTTTT	CAWSVAGGNTGELFF
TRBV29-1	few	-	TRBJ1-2	TGCAGCGTTGAAGGGCAGGGCTGGGGCTACACCTTC	CSVEGQGWGYTF
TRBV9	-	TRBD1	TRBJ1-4	TGTGCCAGCAGCTCGCCAAGAGGGGGCGGGGGAAAACTGTTTTTT	CASSSPRGGGGKLFF